Following are 22 T cell receptor beta chains from one sample sequenced in a study of Graves' ophthalmopathy and Graves' hyperthyroidism. RNA transcripts yielded amplified TCR beta CDR3 regions. The library came from an HTBI-primed first-round RT-PCR and a second-round multiplex PCR. Using its own MiXCR run on the multiplex PCR reads, TCRdb lists one record per CDR3 protein. The data hold 450,000 or so distinct CDR3 sequences, with about 15% observed a single time. Sequencing used blood. These receptors originate from a woman aged 25 to 39 with Graves' ophthalmopathy.

In its sample, this clonotype was seen a few times. CDR3 nucleotide sequence: TGTGCCAGCAGTGGAAAAGGGGATTTTGTCCGGGACACTGAAGCTTTCTTT. It encodes CASSGKGDFVRDTEAFF. The rearrangement uses TRBV2 and TRBJ1-1, with D perhaps TRBD1 (5 bases). From germline, CDR1 is SNHLY and CDR2 FYNNEI. The V and J ends lost 4 bases and 3 bases respectively, with 21 bases between them. The CDR3 extends over 17 amino acids.

This clonotype has ten or more counts. This chain joins TRBV19 and TRBJ2-7; TRBD1 agrees at 7 bases. There are 14 residues in the CDR3. CDR1 LNHDA and CDR2 SQIVND come from the germline V gene (reference sequence). V was clipped by 5 bases and J by 5 bases; unmatched bases: 9. The CDR3 region is CASSPDRVVDEQYF. CDR3 sequence (DNA): TGTGCCAGTAGTCCTGACAGGGTTGTCGACGAGCAGTACTTC.

This clonotype showed up many times. This chain links TRBV24-1 with TRBJ2-7; 10 bases map to TRBD2. J gave up 2 bases and V 4 bases, and 4 bases lay outside the gene matches. The CDR3 has 15 amino acids. Looked up from germline, CDR1 is KGHDR and CDR2 is SFDVKD. The chain's CDR3 is CATSEASGRPYEQYF. The CDR3 DNA follows: TGTGCCACCAGTGAGGCTAGCGGGAGACCCTACGAGCAGTACTTC.

This clonotype was seen at least ten times. The CDR3 reads CASSNRDRGIYGYTF. CDR3 coding DNA: TGTGCCAGCAGCAACCGGGACAGGGGAATCTATGGCTACACCTTC. The J gene is TRBJ1-2, the V gene TRBV7-3, with 10 positions matching TRBD1. Trimming removed 5 bases from V and 4 bases from J; junction bases left unmatched: 7. The germline V gene has CDR1 SGHTA and CDR2 FQGTGA. The CDR3 is made up of 15 amino acids.

This clonotype has ten or more counts. The rearrangement uses TRBV7-6 and TRBJ1-1; TRBD1 might be the D (6 bases). The V gene lost 1 base and the J gene lost 1 base, with 16 bases spanning the gap. The CDR3 is 17 residues long. The V gene's germline CDR1 is SGHVS and CDR2 FNYEAQ. CDR3: CASSLVTWGQENTEAFF. CDR3 in DNA: TGTGCCAGCAGCTTAGTCACCTGGGGACAAGAGAACACTGAAGCTTTCTTT.

This clonotype was observed many times. The V call is TRBV6-4, the J call TRBJ2-2; TRBD2 might be the D (6 bases). The CDR3 has 17 residues. With 6 bases removed from V and 4 bases from J, the gap between germline ends came to 21 bases. CDR1 is MRHNA and CDR2 is SNTAGT in the germline V gene. The CDR3 spells CASRPAAGPKGTGELFF. CDR3 sequence (DNA): TGTGCCAGCAGACCCGCAGCGGGCCCCAAGGGCACCGGGGAGCTGTTTTTT.

This clonotype was recorded at least ten times. The chain couples TRBV5-1 to TRBJ2-7, with 13 bases identical to TRBD2. The CDR3 loop spans 16 amino acids. Germline CDR1 and CDR2: SGHRS and YFSETQ. The V and J ends lost 3 bases and 2 bases, in that order; junction bases with no gene match: 5. The CDR3 nucleotides are TGCGCCAGCAGCTCCGGACTAGCGGGAGTCCCCTACGAGCAGTACTTC. Its protein is CASSSGLAGVPYEQYF.

In its sample, this clonotype was seen many times. This rearrangement joins TRBV5-1 to TRBJ2-7; D is possibly TRBD2 (7 bases). Germline-derived CDR1 and CDR2 are SGHRS and YFSETQ. The CDR3 totals 16 residues. The ends were cut back, 4 bases at V and 4 bases at J, with 21 bases in the middle. CDR3 nucleotide sequence: TGCGCCAGCAGCCCTGGGTGGACCGGGGGGCCGTACGAGCAGTACTTC. Its translation is CASSPGWTGGPYEQYF.

This clonotype came up many times. The V gene is TRBV20-1, the J gene TRBJ2-7, with D perhaps TRBD1 (6 bases). Germline values: CDR1 DFQATT, CDR2 SNEGSKA (reference sequence). Trimming stripped 0 bases from V and 4 bases from J, with 7 bases between. CDR3 length: 12 residues. This chain's CDR3 is CSARDQGYEQYF. In nucleotides, the CDR3 is TGCAGTGCTAGAGATCAGGGGTACGAGCAGTACTTC.

This clonotype was detected ten times or more. This chain links TRBV20-1 with TRBJ2-2; D tentatively fits TRBD1 or TRBD2 (5 bases each). Trimming removed 1 base from V and 7 bases from J, with 16 bases in between. The germline gives CDR1 DFQATT, CDR2 SNEGSKA (reference sequence). There are 15 residues in the CDR3. CDR3 protein: CSARVSGGRSGELFF. In DNA form, the CDR3 reads TGCAGTGCTAGAGTCTCTGGGGGTAGGAGCGGGGAGCTGTTTTTT.

This clonotype was recorded many times. This chain connects TRBV29-1 to TRBJ2-4; the match to TRBD1 covers 8 bases. J gave up 6 bases and V 3 bases, and 7 bases lay outside the gene matches. Per germline, CDR1 SQVTM and CDR2 ANQGSEA. The CDR3 totals 14 residues. The CDR3 nucleotides are TGCAGCGTTGAGGGGACAGGTGTCAGAAACATTCAGTACTTC. Translation: CSVEGTGVRNIQYF. The variable domain in full, with the rest retrieved from reference TRBV29-1 and TRBJ2-4, is SAVISQKPSRDICQRGTSLTIQCQVDSQVTMMFWYRQQPGQSLTLIATANQGSEATYESGFVIDKFPISRPNLTFSTLTVSNMSPEDSSIYLCSVEGTGVRNIQYFGAGTRLSVL.

This clonotype was picked up many times. The V and J genes are TRBV28 and TRBJ2-5; D not resolved. CDR1 MDHEN and CDR2 SYDVKM come from the germline V gene. V was pared by 3 bases and J by 5 bases, with 7 bases between. This CDR3 region has 12 residues. The CDR3 bases are TGTGCCAGCAGTTTCCCGCGGGAGACCCAGTACTTC. This translates into CASSFPRETQYF.

About this clonotype: Given a much more abundant clone one base away, this may be a read error. The CDR3 nucleotides are TGTGCCAGCAGTTTCGGGACAGAGCAGTTCTTC. Protein: CASSFGTEQFF. The chain uses TRBV28 and TRBJ2-7; maybe TRBD1 (6 bases). The DNA end is more similar to TRBJ2-1, so the J call may be wrong. Germline V lookup: CDR1 MDHEN, CDR2 SYDVKM. The CDR3 is 11 amino acids.

This clonotype was seen at least ten times. J is TRBJ2-7 and V is TRBV15, with 8 bases aligning to TRBD2. Trimming took 3 bases from V and 2 from J; bases not matched to a gene: 6. CDR1 is LNHNV, CDR2 YYDKDF, per germline (reference sequence). The CDR3 loop spans 15 amino acids. The CDR3 protein is CATSRGQREPYEQYF. CDR3 DNA sequence: TGTGCCACCAGCAGGGGCCAGCGGGAGCCCTACGAGCAGTACTTC.

This clonotype was picked up many times. The chain recombines TRBV11-1 with TRBJ2-5; 11 positions match TRBD2. The CDR3 extends over 17 amino acids. CDR1 is SGHAT and CDR2 is FQDESV in the germline V gene (reference sequence). With 5 bases clipped from V and 5 bases from J, the junction kept 13 bases outside the gene matches. This chain's CDR3 is CASSTLTSGAVWETQYF. The CDR3, as DNA: TGTGCCAGCAGCACCTTGACTAGCGGGGCCGTTTGGGAGACCCAGTACTTC.

The V gene is TRBV20-1, the J gene TRBJ2-5; 8 bases match TRBD1. CDR3 length: 12 amino acids. V dropped 4 bases and J dropped 7; count of bases not matched to a gene: 5. The V gene's germline CDR1 is DFQATT and CDR2 SNEGSKA (reference sequence). The CDR3, as DNA: TGCAGTGCTAAGGACAGGGTGGCGACCCAGTACTTC. It codes for CSAKDRVATQYF.

This clonotype was seen many times. The genes are TRBV20-1 and TRBJ1-2, with 7 positions matching TRBD1. The trim removed 6 bases at V and 4 bases at J, leaving 8 bases unmatched. Germline CDR1 DFQATT, CDR2 SNEGSKA (reference sequence). This CDR3 contains 13 residues. CDR3: CSARDSRSYGYTF. The CDR3 coding sequence is TGCAGTGCGCGGGACAGTAGGAGCTATGGCTACACCTTC.

This clonotype came up many times. The rearrangement links TRBV12-3 or TRBV12-4 to TRBJ1-6; D not resolved. Trimming removed 7 bases at V and 9 bases at J, with 16 bases between. The CDR3 covers 14 residues. CDR3 protein: CASTSVSRGSPLHF. The CDR3 DNA follows: TGTGCCAGCACCTCGGTTAGCCGGGGTTCACCCCTCCACTTT.

This clonotype came up many times. The rearrangement links TRBV7-9 to TRBJ2-5, with D perhaps TRBD1 (5 bases). Germline CDR1 and CDR2: SEHNR and FQNEAQ (reference sequence). The CDR3 spans 13 residues. Trimming stripped 5 bases from V and 10 bases from J, with 17 bases between. The CDR3 nucleotides read TGTGCCAGCAGCCCACCGACAGAAAGGGACCAGTACTTC. It translates to CASSPPTERDQYF.

Many counts were recorded for this clonotype. The chain has TRBV28 and TRBJ1-1; D unclear. This CDR3 is built from 13 residues. Per the germline V gene, CDR1 is MDHEN and CDR2 is SYDVKM. The V end was cut by 5 bases, the J end by 4 bases, with 11 bases between. Written as DNA, the CDR3 is TGTGCCAGCAGTCCCACGGGGAGCACTGAAGCTTTCTTT. As protein: CASSPTGSTEAFF.

For this clonotype: Since a much larger clone is just one base distant, this may be a read error. The conserved phenylalanine or tryptophan is not found at the CDR3 terminus, so this likely reflects a read error. It is unclear where the CDR3 begins or ends on the DNA, so no DNA is shown, and the CDR3 is as TCRdb lists it. The chain combines TRBV28 with TRBJ2-2; the DNA was not compared with TRBD2, the D call given in the table. CDR1 and CDR2 (germline): MDHEN, SYDVKM. The CDR3 totals 16 residues, both ends included. The CDR3 loop is CASSPGGRANTGELLV.

This clonotype was counted ten times or more. This rearrangement joins TRBV30 to TRBJ2-5; no clear D. The germline CDR1 and CDR2 sequences are GTSNPN and SVGIG (reference sequence). V was cut by 3 bases and J by 2 bases, with 16 bases left in between. This CDR3 has 15 residues. This CDR3 is CAWSKRTGLQETQYF. Here the CDR3 DNA reads TGTGCCTGGAGCAAGCGAACCGGGCTTCAAGAGACCCAGTACTTC.